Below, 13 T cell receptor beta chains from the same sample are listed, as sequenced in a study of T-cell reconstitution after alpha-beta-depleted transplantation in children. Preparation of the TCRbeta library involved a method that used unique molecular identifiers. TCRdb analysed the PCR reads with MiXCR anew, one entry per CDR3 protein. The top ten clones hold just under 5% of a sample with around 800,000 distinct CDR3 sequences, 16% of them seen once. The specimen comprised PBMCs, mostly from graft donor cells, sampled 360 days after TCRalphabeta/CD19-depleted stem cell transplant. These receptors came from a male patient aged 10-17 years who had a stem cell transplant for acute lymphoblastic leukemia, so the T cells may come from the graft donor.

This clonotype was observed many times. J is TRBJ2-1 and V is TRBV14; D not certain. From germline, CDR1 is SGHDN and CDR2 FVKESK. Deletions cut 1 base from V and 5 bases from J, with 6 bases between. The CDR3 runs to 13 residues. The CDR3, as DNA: TGTGCCAGCAGCCAAGGGAAGCACAATGAGCAGTTCTTC. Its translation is CASSQGKHNEQFF.

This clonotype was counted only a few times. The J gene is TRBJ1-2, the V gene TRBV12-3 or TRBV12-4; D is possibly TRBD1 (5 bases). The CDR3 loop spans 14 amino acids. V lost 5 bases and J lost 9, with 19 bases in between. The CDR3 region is CASSAEGRRSSYTF. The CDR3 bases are TGTGCCAGCAGTGCCGAGGGGAGAAGGAGTAGCTACACCTTC.

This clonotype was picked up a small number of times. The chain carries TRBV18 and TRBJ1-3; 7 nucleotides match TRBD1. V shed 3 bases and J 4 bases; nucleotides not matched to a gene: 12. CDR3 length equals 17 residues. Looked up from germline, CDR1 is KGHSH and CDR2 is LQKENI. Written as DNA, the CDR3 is TGTGCCAGCTCACCCCTATCGGGACAGATCGAAGGAAACACCATATATTTT. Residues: CASSPLSGQIEGNTIYF.

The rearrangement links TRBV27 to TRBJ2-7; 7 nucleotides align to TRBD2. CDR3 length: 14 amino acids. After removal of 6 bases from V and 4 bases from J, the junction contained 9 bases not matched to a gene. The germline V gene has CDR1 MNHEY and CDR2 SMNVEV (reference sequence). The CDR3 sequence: CASSRLAPQYEQYF. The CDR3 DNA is TGTGCCAGCAGCCGACTAGCTCCGCAATACGAGCAGTACTTC.

For the CDR3, the DNA is TGTGCCAGCAGGCTCGGACAGGGAAGGATGGACTACGAGCAGTACTTC. Amino acid sequence: CASRLGQGRMDYEQYF. This chain connects TRBV12-3 or TRBV12-4 to TRBJ2-7; 8 nucleotides align to TRBD1. The CDR3 has 16 amino acids. Trimming took 6 bases from V and 3 from J; bases not matched to a gene: 13.

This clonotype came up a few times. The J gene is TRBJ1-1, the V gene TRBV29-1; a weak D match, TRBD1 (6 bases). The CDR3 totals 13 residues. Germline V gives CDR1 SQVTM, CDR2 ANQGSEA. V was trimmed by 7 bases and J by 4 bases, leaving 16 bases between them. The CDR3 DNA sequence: TGCAGCGGGGGGGGCGGGGGAGGCACTGAAGCTTTCTTT. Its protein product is CSGGGGGGTEAFF.

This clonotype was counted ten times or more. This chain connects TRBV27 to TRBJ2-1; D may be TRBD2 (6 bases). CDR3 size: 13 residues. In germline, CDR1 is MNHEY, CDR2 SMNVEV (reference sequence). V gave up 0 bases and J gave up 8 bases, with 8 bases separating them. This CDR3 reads CASSLSRGYEQFF. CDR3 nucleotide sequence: TGTGCCAGCAGTTTATCCCGGGGGTATGAGCAGTTCTTC.

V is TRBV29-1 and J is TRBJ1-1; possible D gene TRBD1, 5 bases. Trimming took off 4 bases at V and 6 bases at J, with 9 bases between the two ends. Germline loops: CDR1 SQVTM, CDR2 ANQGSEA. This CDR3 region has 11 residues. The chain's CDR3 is CSVVGVPEAFF. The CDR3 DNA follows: TGCAGCGTTGTAGGGGTACCTGAAGCTTTCTTT.

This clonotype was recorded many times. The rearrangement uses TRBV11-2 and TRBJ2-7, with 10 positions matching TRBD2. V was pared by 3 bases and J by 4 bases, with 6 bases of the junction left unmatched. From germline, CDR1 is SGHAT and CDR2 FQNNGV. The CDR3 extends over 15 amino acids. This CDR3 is CASSLLAGDWYEQYF. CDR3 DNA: TGTGCCAGCAGCTTGCTAGCGGGAGACTGGTACGAGCAGTACTTC. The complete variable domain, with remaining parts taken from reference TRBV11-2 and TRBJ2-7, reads EAGVAQSPRYKIIEKRQSVAFWCNPISGHATLYWYQQILGQGPKLLIQFQNNGVVDDSQLPKDRFSAERLKGVDSTLKIQPAKLEDSAVYLCASSLLAGDWYEQYFGPGTRLTVT.

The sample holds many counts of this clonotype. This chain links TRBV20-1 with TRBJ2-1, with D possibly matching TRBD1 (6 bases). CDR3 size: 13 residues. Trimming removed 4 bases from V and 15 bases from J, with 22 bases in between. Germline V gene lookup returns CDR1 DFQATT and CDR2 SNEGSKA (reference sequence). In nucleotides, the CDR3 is TGCAGTGCTACCTACACCGACAGGAGGTTAAGGTTCTTC. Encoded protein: CSATYTDRRLRFF.

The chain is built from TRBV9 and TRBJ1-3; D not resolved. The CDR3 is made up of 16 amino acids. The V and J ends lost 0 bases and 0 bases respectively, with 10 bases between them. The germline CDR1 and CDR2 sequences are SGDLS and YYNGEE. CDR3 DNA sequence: TGTGCCAGCAGCGTAGCGGACCCAGTCTCTGGAAACACCATATATTTT. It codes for CASSVADPVSGNTIYF.

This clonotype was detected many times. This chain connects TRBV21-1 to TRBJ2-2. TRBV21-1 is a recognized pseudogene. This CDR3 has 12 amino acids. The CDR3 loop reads CASSNSSGELFF. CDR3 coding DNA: TGTGCCAGCAGCAACTCCTCCGGGGAGCTGTTTTTT.

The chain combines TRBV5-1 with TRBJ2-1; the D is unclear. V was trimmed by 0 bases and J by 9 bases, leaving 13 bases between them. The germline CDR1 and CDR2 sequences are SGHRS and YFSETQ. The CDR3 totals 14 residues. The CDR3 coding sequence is TGCGCCAGCAGCTTGGGGCTTGGGATCGGTGAGCAGTTCTTC. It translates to CASSLGLGIGEQFF.